Each of the 30 T cell receptor beta chains below was sequenced from the same sample in a study of spatial heterogeneity in lung cancer. Study-wide points: In tumors, expanded intratumoral alpha and beta TCR counts tracked mutation counts.

Indicated time point: sample taken at primary tumor resection. Each CDR3 protein is one row after TCRdb ran MiXCR on the 5' RACE reads. The sample holds fewer than 20,000 distinct CDR3 sequences, roughly 7% seen once. Their recognized antigens are unknown. The specimen was lung tumor tissue, collected at surgery. These receptors were collected from a female donor with early-stage non-small cell lung cancer.

This clonotype was observed a handful of times. The chain carries TRBV19 and TRBJ2-5; 7 bases fit TRBD2. CDR1 and CDR2 from the germline V gene are LNHDA and SQIVND (reference sequence). The ends lost 5 bases at V and 3 bases at J; junction bases unmatched: 3. The CDR3 contains 13 residues. The CDR3 bases are TGTGCCAGTAGTGGGGGGGTAAAAGAGACCCAGTACTTC. Translated, it gives CASSGGVKETQYF. Combining the CDR3 with reference TRBV19 and TRBJ2-5 gives the whole variable domain DGGITQSPKYLFRKEGQNVTLSCEQNLNHDAMYWYRQDPGQGLRLIYYSQIVNDFQKGDIAEGYSVSREKKESFPLTVTSAQKNPTAFYLCASSGGVKETQYFGPGTRLLVL.

This clonotype is labeled medium-sized. The chain uses TRBV3-1 and TRBJ2-3, with D uncertain. CDR3 length: 14 residues. V was shortened by 0 bases and J by 0 bases, with 4 bases between the two germline ends. Germline-derived CDR1 and CDR2 are LGHDT and YNNKEL (reference sequence). CDR3 nucleotides: TGTGCCAGCAGCCAAGACGACAGCACAGATACGCAGTATTTT. Its translation is CASSQDDSTDTQYF.

This clonotype is medium-sized in the sample. The V call is TRBV12-3 or TRBV12-4, the J call TRBJ1-1; 8 bases match TRBD1. This CDR3 contains 14 residues. J lost 3 bases, V lost 4 bases, and 4 bases had no gene match. The CDR3 loop is CASSYTGGHTEAFF. The CDR3 DNA is TGTGCCAGCAGTTATACAGGGGGACACACTGAAGCTTTCTTT.

This clonotype was observed at least ten times. CDR3 protein: CASRPGGNSYNEQFF. CDR3 coding DNA: TGTGCCAGCAGGCCGGGGGGTAACTCCTACAATGAGCAGTTCTTC. This chain connects TRBV27 to TRBJ2-1; 7 positions agree with TRBD2. The CDR3 extends over 15 amino acids. CDR1 and CDR2 (germline): MNHEY, SMNVEV (reference sequence). V lost 6 bases to trimming and J lost 0 bases; unmatched junction nucleotides: 5.

This clonotype was counted between two and nine times. The CDR3: CASSQPESGKIYEQYF. CDR3 nucleotides: TGCGCCAGCAGCCAACCCGAATCGGGGAAGATCTACGAGCAGTACTTC. This rearrangement joins TRBV5-1 to TRBJ2-7; D possibly corresponds to TRBD2 (5 bases). Germline values: CDR1 SGHRS, CDR2 YFSETQ. The CDR3 loop spans 16 amino acids. Trimming cost V 4 bases and J 3 bases, with 20 bases left between them. Full variable domain (missing parts from reference TRBV5-1 and TRBJ2-7): KAGVTQTPRYLIKTRGQQVTLSCSPISGHRSVSWYQQTPGQGLQFLFEYFSETQRNKGNFPGRFSGRQFSNSRSEMNVSTLELGDSALYLCASSQPESGKIYEQYFGPGTRLTVT.

This clonotype has at least ten counts. The genes are TRBV4-3 and TRBJ2-7; no clear D gene. There are 15 residues in the CDR3. V lost 5 bases to trimming and J lost 2 bases, with 16 bases between them. CDR1 and CDR2 (germline): LGHNA, YSLEER. The CDR3, as DNA: TGCGCCAGCAGCACCCTTCGCCTACCCCCCTACGAGCAGTACTTC. It is translated as CASSTLRLPPYEQYF.

This clonotype appeared a few times. The genes are TRBV24-1 and TRBJ2-2; 8 nucleotides align to TRBD1. CDR3 size: 15 residues. Looked up from germline, CDR1 is KGHDR and CDR2 is SFDVKD. Unmatched junction bases numbered 7, after V lost 7 bases and J lost 4 bases. The DNA for the CDR3 is TGTGCCACCAGAGAGGACAGGGTGGGCACCGGGGAGCTGTTTTTT. Translating gives CATREDRVGTGELFF.

This clonotype was detected a few times. The chain recombines TRBV7-2 with TRBJ2-5, with a possible D match to TRBD2 (6 bases). Germline values: CDR1 SGHTA, CDR2 FQGNSA. The CDR3 is 16 amino acids. V was pared by 5 bases and J by 1 base, with 17 bases between. In DNA, the CDR3 is TGTGCCAGCAGCCCCCATAGTCTAGCGTCCCAAGAGACCCAGTACTTC. Translated, it gives CASSPHSLASQETQYF. Supplemented by reference TRBV7-2 and TRBJ2-5, the full variable domain reads GAGVSQSPSNKVTEKGKDVELRCDPISGHTALYWYRQSLGQGLEFLIYFQGNSAPDKSGLPSDRFSAERTGGSVSTLTIQRTQQEDSAVYLCASSPHSLASQETQYFGPGTRLLVL.

By sample share, this clonotype is hyperexpanded. The chain uses TRBV7-6 and TRBJ2-1; TRBD2 aligns across 10 bases. V was clipped by 5 bases and J by 7 bases; unmatched bases: 11. There are 16 residues in the CDR3. Germline values: CDR1 SGHVS, CDR2 FNYEAQ. The CDR3 loop reads CASSTIFSGGSNEQFF. In DNA form, the CDR3 reads TGTGCCAGCAGCACCATATTTAGCGGGGGGTCAAATGAGCAGTTCTTC.

The chain combines TRBV7-2 with TRBJ2-5, with 8 bases matching TRBD2. The CDR3 consists of 14 residues. Germline values: CDR1 SGHTA, CDR2 FQGNSA. With 5 bases clipped from V and 10 bases from J, the junction kept 12 bases outside the gene matches. The CDR3 sequence is CASSPPGGSGVQYF. The CDR3 coding sequence is TGTGCCAGCAGCCCCCCGGGGGGTAGCGGGGTCCAGTACTTC.

This clonotype was counted many times. The chain employs TRBV5-1 and TRBJ2-7; tentatively, D is TRBD1 (5 bases). The CDR3 totals 17 residues. V was clipped by 4 bases and J by 0 bases, with 20 bases between them. The germline CDR1 and CDR2 sequences are SGHRS and YFSETQ. This CDR3 reads CASSGTSSTVSSYEQYF. The CDR3 DNA follows: TGCGCCAGCAGCGGAACAAGTTCGACAGTAAGCTCCTACGAGCAGTACTTC.

J is TRBJ2-3 and V is TRBV6-4; the match to TRBD2 covers 8 bases. Germline V lookup: CDR1 MRHNA, CDR2 SNTAGT. CDR3 length: 14 amino acids. After removal of 6 bases from V and 5 bases from J, the junction contained 7 bases not matched to a gene. CDR3 in DNA: TGTGCCAGCAGCATCGGGGGGGCTGGAGATACGCAGTATTTT. Translated: CASSIGGAGDTQYF.

This clonotype appeared a few times. This may be a read error: a much more frequent sequence differs by one nucleotide. CDR3 bases: TGTGCCGGCTCACCCGGGACCTTGGACGAGCAGTACTTC. Its protein product is CAGSPGTLDEQYF. The V call is TRBV18, the J call TRBJ2-7; D possibly uses TRBD1 or TRBD2 (5 bases each). CDR1 is KGHSH and CDR2 is LQKENI in the germline V gene. The CDR3 covers 13 residues.

This clonotype has only a few counts. V and J are TRBV7-2 and TRBJ1-1; TRBD1 agrees at 10 bases. V lost 5 bases and J lost 1; bases outside the gene matches: 4. CDR1 is SGHTA and CDR2 is FQGNSA in the germline V gene. The CDR3 has 15 amino acids. This CDR3 reads CASSPRDRGNTEAFF. CDR3 sequence (DNA): TGTGCCAGCAGCCCACGGGACAGGGGGAACACTGAAGCTTTCTTT.

With regard to this clonotype: This is likely a read error, given that the CDR3 carries no conserved phenylalanine or tryptophan at its end. V gene TRBV7-2 combines with J gene TRBJ1-2; possible D gene TRBD1, 6 bases. The CDR3 has 13 amino acids. Trimming took 4 bases from V and 4 from J, leaving 10 bases between them. Germline CDR1 is SGHTA and CDR2 is FQGNSA. The CDR3 here is CASSSGQLYGYTS. The DNA of the CDR3 is TGTGCCAGCAGCTCCGGACAGCTCTATGGCTACACCTCC.

CDR3 bases: TGTGCCAGCAGCCGTGAACAGGGGGCGAAAGAGACCCAGTACTTC. Translating gives CASSREQGAKETQYF. The chain combines TRBV5-4 with TRBJ2-5; the match to TRBD1 covers 9 bases. With 4 bases clipped from V and 3 bases from J, the junction kept 7 bases outside the gene matches. This CDR3 is built from 15 residues. Germline values: CDR1 SGHNT, CDR2 YYREEE (reference sequence).

V is TRBV5-6 and J is TRBJ2-5, with D unclear. The germline V and J ends were trimmed by 4 bases and 3 bases, with 4 bases remaining between them. This CDR3 region has 11 residues. Germline CDR1 and CDR2: SGHDT and YYEEEE. The DNA of the CDR3 is TGTGCCAGCAGCCAAAAAGAGACCCAGTACTTC. This translates into CASSQKETQYF.

This clonotype was detected many times. The J gene is TRBJ1-2, the V gene TRBV27; D is perhaps TRBD1 (6 bases). The CDR3 totals 15 residues. V was clipped by 2 bases and J by 8 bases, with 18 bases between them. In germline, CDR1 is MNHEY, CDR2 SMNVEV (reference sequence). In DNA form, the CDR3 reads TGTGCCAGCAGTTTAACGGGCAGGGGTTCAGCGGGCTACACCTTC. As protein: CASSLTGRGSAGYTF.

Ten or more counts support this clonotype. V is TRBV4-2 and J is TRBJ2-7; TRBD2 aligns across 7 bases. The germline CDR1 and CDR2 sequences are LGHNA and YNFKEQ. The CDR3 consists of 15 residues. V shed 0 bases and J 3 bases; nucleotides not matched to a gene: 5. The CDR3 here is CASSQEAAGDYEQYF. The CDR3 coding sequence is TGTGCCAGCAGCCAAGAAGCCGCGGGGGACTACGAGCAGTACTTC.

This clonotype was detected many times. The J gene is TRBJ1-2, the V gene TRBV3-1, with D hard to call. Germline values: CDR1 LGHDT, CDR2 YNNKEL (reference sequence). This CDR3 is built from 15 residues. V was shortened by 1 base and J by 0 bases, with 9 bases between the two germline ends. In DNA, the CDR3 is TGTGCCAGCAGCCAAGCGGTCACTGCTAACTATGGCTACACCTTC. Its protein product is CASSQAVTANYGYTF.

This clonotype was seen at least ten times. The chain couples TRBV10-3 to TRBJ1-3; D possibly corresponds to TRBD1 (5 bases). The CDR3 covers 16 residues. V shed 8 bases and J shed 0 bases, with 17 bases lying between them. CDR1 is ENHRY, CDR2 SYGVKD, per germline. DNA of the CDR3: TGTGCCATCGCTTCCCGGGGGATCAGCTCTGGAAACACCATATATTTT. It specifies CAIASRGISSGNTIYF.

Of note for this clonotype: The junction differs from germline at one of its ends, possibly a read error. V gene TRBV28 combines with J gene TRBJ2-5; 9 bases fit TRBD2. Germline CDR1 reads MDHEN; CDR2 reads SYDVKM. The CDR3 consists of 14 residues. CDR3 residues: CAGSLSGGQETQYF. For the CDR3, the DNA is TGTGCCGGCAGCCTTAGCGGGGGACAAGAGACCCAGTACTTC.

V is TRBV15 and J is TRBJ1-4, with TRBD1 as a possible D gene (6 bases). The CDR3 covers 14 residues. Per germline, CDR1 LNHNV and CDR2 YYDKDF (reference sequence). The V end lost 1 base, the J end lost 8 bases, and 11 bases lay between the germline ends. The CDR3 DNA reads as TGTGCCACCAGCAGAGGGAAACAGGGCGAAAAACTGTTTTTT. Protein sequence: CATSRGKQGEKLFF.

This chain uses TRBV6-2 or TRBV6-3 with TRBJ2-5; TRBD1 agrees at 7 bases. This CDR3 contains 13 residues. Trimming at V came to 8 bases and at J to 7 bases, leaving 10 bases not matched to a gene. The germline CDR1 and CDR2 sequences are MNHEY and SVGEGT. CDR3 loop: CASLSDRVATQYF. CDR3 nucleotides: TGTGCCAGCCTCTCCGACAGGGTGGCGACCCAGTACTTC.

This clonotype was found many times. This chain uses TRBV20-1 with TRBJ2-7; 11 positions agree with TRBD2. The V gene end was trimmed by 3 bases and the J gene end by 2 bases; junction bases not matched to a gene: 9. Germline V gene data show CDR1 as DFQATT and CDR2 as SNEGSKA (reference sequence). This CDR3 has 16 residues. CDR3 residues: CSARVLAGVPPYEQYF. Written as DNA, the CDR3 is TGCAGTGCTAGGGTACTAGCGGGGGTCCCCCCCTACGAGCAGTACTTC.

By share of the sample, this clonotype is medium-sized (0.01 to 0.1%). This chain uses TRBV18 with TRBJ1-2; D is possibly TRBD1 (5 bases). The CDR3 runs to 13 residues. Trimming pared 2 bases from V and 7 bases from J, leaving 11 bases between. The germline gives CDR1 KGHSH, CDR2 LQKENI. The CDR3 DNA reads as TGTGCCAGCTCACCATTTACGGGACCTGGCTACACCTTC. It yields the protein CASSPFTGPGYTF.

This clonotype was seen ten or more times. The V gene is TRBV5-8, the J gene TRBJ2-1; D may be TRBD1 (5 bases). CDR1 and CDR2 (germline): SGHTS, YDEGEE. CDR3 length equals 15 residues. V dropped 10 bases and J dropped 9 bases, with 26 bases sitting between them. The chain's CDR3 is CASTRVKGSGGEQFF. The CDR3 region has the DNA TGTGCCTCTACCAGGGTTAAGGGGTCCGGCGGTGAGCAGTTCTTC.

The V gene is TRBV28, the J gene TRBJ2-5, with TRBD1 matching over 12 bases. Unmatched junction bases numbered 5, after V lost 7 bases and J lost 5 bases. The CDR3 spans 14 residues. Germline V gives CDR1 MDHEN, CDR2 SYDVKM. The CDR3 protein is CASMGQGARETQYF. The CDR3 nucleotides read TGTGCCAGCATGGGACAGGGGGCTAGGGAGACCCAGTACTTC.

This clonotype has a single count. The V and J genes are TRBV4-3 and TRBJ2-2; the D call may be TRBD1 or TRBD2 (5 bases each). Trimming pared 0 bases from V and 8 bases from J, leaving 16 bases between. The germline gives CDR1 LGHNA, CDR2 YSLEER. This CDR3 has 16 residues. The CDR3 here is CASSQDTDSGLGELFF. As DNA, the CDR3 is TGCGCCAGCAGCCAAGATACAGACAGCGGCCTAGGGGAGCTGTTTTTT.

This clonotype was detected many times. The CDR3 DNA reads as TGTGCCAGCAGTCAACCCAGGACTAGCAAAGTCGGGACCCAGTACTTC. It specifies CASSQPRTSKVGTQYF. The chain links TRBV6-2 or TRBV6-3 to TRBJ2-5, with 8 bases lining up with TRBD2. The CDR3 is made up of 16 amino acids. With 5 bases clipped from V and 7 bases from J, the junction kept 15 bases outside the gene matches. CDR1 and CDR2 (germline): MNHEY, SVGEGT.